A single T cell receptor (beta chain) is shown here with its context. Per the original methods: It was from reference gene primer amplification that nucleated cell counts were estimated. Only in-frame clones appear in the TCRdb table, and some are missing; sequencing was by immunoSEQ multiplex PCR. The V and J calls and clone size come from that table; D and trimming were worked out from the DNA. The top ten hold about 2.5% of the sample, which has tens of thousands of clones, around 90% seen once. The sample originates from a study of blood T cell repertoires in COVID-19. CDR1 is LNHDA, CDR2 SQIVND, per germline (reference sequence). Losses at the gene ends were 6 bases for V and 2 bases for J; bases not matched to a gene: 10. The CDR3 totals 16 residues.

Source material: peripheral blood. The chain carries TRBV19 and TRBJ1-5; 7 bases line up with TRBD1. The sequence came from a human donor with active COVID-19. The donor label of this sample is uncertain. The CDR3 is CASSLIQGTGNQPQHF. The CDR3 DNA reads as TGTGCCAGTAGCCTTATACAGGGGACGGGCAATCAGCCCCAGCATTTT.